Detailed here is one TCR beta chain. The antigen is undetermined. This sample is drawn from a study of beta chain features in type 1 diabetes. Study as a whole: Cell yields, gender and age were comparable in patients and healthy donors.

Trimming left V 6 bases short and J 4 bases short, with 16 bases between. From germline, CDR1 is SNHLY and CDR2 FYNNEI. This CDR3 comprises 15 residues. Study-wide findings and caveats: Significant though moderate, a shortening of TCRB CDR3s appeared in all four CD4+ subsets of Type 1 diabetes patients.

There was one heparinised blood draw per donor, averaging approximately 120 mL. The study reverse transcribed the entire isolated RNA, so it sequenced expressed TCRB transcripts. Sequenced naive, central memory and regulatory T cell samples produced an average of roughly 3.5 million reads. Using immunoSEQ multiplex PCR, the repertoire was profiled, and TCRdb retains in-frame clones only, with some absent. Of around 360,000 clones listed, approximately 12% are singletons. The rearrangement uses TRBV2 and TRBJ2-1, with a tentative D call TRBD2 (6 bases). The TCR comes from a woman younger than 30 with type 1 diabetes. Sequenced sample: naive CD4+ T cells from blood. The CDR3 reads CASSGSRRDYNEQFF. The CDR3 DNA reads as TGTGCCAGCAGCGGTTCTCGGCGGGATTACAATGAGCAGTTCTTC. The full variable domain, in which reference TRBV2 and TRBJ2-1 provide the parts outside the CDR3, is EPEVTQTPSHQVTQMGQEVILRCVPISNHLYFYWYRQILGQKVEFLVSFYNNEISEKSEIFDDQFSVERPDGSNFTLKIRSTKLEDSAMYFCASSGSRRDYNEQFFGPGTRLTVL.